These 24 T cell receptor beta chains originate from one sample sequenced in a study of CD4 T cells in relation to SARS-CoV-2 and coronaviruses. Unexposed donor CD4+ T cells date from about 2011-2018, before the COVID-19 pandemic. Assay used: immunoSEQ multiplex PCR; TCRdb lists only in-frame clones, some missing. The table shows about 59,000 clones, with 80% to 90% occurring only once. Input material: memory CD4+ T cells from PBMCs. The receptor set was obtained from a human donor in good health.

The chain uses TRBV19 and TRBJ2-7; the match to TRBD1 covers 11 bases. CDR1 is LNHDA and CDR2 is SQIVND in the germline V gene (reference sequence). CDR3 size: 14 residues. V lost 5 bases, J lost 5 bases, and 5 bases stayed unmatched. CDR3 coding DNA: TGTGCCAGTAGTCCCGGACAGGGGGCTCACGAGCAGTACTTC. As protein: CASSPGQGAHEQYF.

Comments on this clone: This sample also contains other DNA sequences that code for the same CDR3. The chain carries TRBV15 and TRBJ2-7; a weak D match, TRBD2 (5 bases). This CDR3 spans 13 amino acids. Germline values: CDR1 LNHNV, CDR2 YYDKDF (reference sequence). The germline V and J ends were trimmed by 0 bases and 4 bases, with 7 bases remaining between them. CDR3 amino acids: CATSRDRGYEQYF. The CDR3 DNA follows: TGTGCCACCAGCAGAGATCGAGGGTACGAGCAGTACTTC.

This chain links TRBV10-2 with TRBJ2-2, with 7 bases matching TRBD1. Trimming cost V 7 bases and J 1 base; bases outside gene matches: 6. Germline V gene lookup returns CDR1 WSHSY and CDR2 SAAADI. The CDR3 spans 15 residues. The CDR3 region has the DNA TGCGCCAGCAATTACGGGACAGAGAACACCGGGGAGCTGTTTTTT. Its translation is CASNYGTENTGELFF.

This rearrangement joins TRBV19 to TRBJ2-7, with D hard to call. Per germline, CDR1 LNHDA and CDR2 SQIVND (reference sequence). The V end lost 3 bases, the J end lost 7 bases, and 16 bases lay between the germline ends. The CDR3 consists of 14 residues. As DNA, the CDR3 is TGTGCCAGTAGTATGAAGACGGCGGTAGAGGAGCAGTACTTC. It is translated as CASSMKTAVEEQYF.

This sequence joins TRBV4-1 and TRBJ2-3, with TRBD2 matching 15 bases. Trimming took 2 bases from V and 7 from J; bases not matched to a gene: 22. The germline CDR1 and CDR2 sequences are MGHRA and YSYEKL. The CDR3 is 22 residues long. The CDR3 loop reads CASSQQVLGRGTSGRRGNTQYF. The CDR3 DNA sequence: TGCGCCAGCAGCCAACAAGTCCTAGGCCGTGGGACTAGCGGGAGGAGGGGAAATACGCAGTATTTT.

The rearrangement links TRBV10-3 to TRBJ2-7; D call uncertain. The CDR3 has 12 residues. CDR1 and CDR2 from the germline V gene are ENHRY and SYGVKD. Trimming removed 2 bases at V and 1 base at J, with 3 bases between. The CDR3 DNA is TGTGCCATCAGTGAGAGTTCCTACGAGCAGTACTTC. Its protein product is CAISESSYEQYF.

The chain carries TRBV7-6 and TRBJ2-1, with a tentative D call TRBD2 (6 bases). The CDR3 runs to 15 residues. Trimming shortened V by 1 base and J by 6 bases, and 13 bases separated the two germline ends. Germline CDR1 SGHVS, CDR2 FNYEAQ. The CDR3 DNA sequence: TGTGCCAGCAGCTTAGAGACTAGATCCCTCAATGAGCAGTTCTTC. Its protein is CASSLETRSLNEQFF.

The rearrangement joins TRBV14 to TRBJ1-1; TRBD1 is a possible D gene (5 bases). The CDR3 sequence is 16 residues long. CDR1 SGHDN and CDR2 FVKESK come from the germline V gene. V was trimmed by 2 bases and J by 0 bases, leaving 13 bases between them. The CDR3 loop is CASSQQPGTVNTEAFF. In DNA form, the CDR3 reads TGTGCCAGCAGCCAACAACCCGGGACGGTGAACACTGAAGCTTTCTTT.

The CDR3 reads CASSLLTSGNNEQFF. The CDR3 DNA follows: TGTGCCAGCAGCTTGTTAACGTCTGGAAACAATGAGCAGTTCTTC. This chain uses TRBV5-4 with TRBJ2-1; D remains ambiguous. In germline, CDR1 is SGHNT, CDR2 YYREEE (reference sequence). V dropped 1 base and J dropped 5 bases, with 13 bases sitting between them. The CDR3 runs 15 residues. Together with reference TRBV5-4 and TRBJ2-1, the CDR3 gives the full variable domain: ETGVTQSPTHLIKTRGQQVTLRCSSQSGHNTVSWYQQALGQGPQFIFQYYREEENGRGNFPPRFSGLQFPNYSSELNVNALELDDSALYLCASSLLTSGNNEQFFGPGTRLTVL.

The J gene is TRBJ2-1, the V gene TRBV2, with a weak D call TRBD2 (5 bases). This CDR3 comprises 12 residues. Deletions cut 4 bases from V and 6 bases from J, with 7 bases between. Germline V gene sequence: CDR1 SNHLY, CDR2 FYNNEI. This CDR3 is CASSVGGNEQFF. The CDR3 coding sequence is TGTGCCAGCAGTGTAGGAGGCAATGAGCAGTTCTTC.

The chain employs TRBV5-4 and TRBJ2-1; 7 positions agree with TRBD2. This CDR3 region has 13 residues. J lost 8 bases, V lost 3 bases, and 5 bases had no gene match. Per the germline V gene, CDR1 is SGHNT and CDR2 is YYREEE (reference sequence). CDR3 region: CASSSQTSHEQFF. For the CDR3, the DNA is TGTGCCAGCAGCTCCCAGACTAGCCATGAGCAGTTCTTC.

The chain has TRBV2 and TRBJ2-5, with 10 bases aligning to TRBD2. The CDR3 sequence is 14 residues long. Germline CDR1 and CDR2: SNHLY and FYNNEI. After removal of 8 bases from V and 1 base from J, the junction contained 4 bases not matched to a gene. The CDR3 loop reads CASGKREGQETQYF. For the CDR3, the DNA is TGTGCCAGCGGGAAGCGGGAGGGCCAAGAGACCCAGTACTTC.

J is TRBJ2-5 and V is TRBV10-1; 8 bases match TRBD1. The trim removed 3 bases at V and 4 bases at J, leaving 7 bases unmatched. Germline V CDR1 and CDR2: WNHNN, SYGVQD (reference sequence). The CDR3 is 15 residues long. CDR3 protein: CASSERQGRSETQYF. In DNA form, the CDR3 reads TGCGCCAGCAGTGAACGACAGGGGCGATCAGAGACCCAGTACTTC.

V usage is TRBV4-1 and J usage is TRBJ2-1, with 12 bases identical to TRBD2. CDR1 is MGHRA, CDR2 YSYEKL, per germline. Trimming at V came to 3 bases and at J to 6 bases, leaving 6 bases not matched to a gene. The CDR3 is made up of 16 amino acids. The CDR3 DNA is TGCGCCAGCAGCCACCTACCGGGACTAGCGGGCAATGAGCAGTTCTTC. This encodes CASSHLPGLAGNEQFF.

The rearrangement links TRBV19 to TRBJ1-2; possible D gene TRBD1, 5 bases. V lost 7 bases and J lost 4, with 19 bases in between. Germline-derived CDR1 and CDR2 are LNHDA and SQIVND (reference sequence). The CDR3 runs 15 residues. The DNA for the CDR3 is TGTGCCAGTACCCCCGGGGCTGTGGGAACCTATGGCTACACCTTC. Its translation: CASTPGAVGTYGYTF.

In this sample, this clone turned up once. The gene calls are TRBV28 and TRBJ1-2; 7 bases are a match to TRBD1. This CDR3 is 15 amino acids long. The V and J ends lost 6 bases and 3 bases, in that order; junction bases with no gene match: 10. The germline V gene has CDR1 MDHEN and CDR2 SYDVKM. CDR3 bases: TGTGCCAGCAGCCCAAGGGGGCTAGGATACTATGGCTACACCTTC. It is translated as CASSPRGLGYYGYTF.

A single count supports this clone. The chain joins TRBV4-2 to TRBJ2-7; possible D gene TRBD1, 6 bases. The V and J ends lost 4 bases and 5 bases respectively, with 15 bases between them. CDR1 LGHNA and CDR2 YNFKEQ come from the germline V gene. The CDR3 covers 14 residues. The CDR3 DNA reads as TGTGCCAGCAGCCTTGGTGTGGGGGCCGACGAGCAGTACTTC. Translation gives CASSLGVGADEQYF.

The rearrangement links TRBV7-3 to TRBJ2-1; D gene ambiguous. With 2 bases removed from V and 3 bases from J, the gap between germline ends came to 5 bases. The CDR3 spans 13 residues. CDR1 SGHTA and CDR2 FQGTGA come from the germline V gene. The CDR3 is CASSLFGYNEQFF. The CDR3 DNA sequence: TGTGCCAGCAGCTTATTCGGCTACAATGAGCAGTTCTTC.

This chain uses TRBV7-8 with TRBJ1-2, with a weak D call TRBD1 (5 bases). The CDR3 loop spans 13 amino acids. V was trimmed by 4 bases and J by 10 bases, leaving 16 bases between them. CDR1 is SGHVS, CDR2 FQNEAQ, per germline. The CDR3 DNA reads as TGTGCCAGCAGCTCAACGGGGGGAGTGGACTACACCTTC. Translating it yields CASSSTGGVDYTF.

DNA of the CDR3: TGCAGCGTTGAAATAGCCGGGACAGGTCTTCGGGCTGAGCAGTTCTTC. It is translated as CSVEIAGTGLRAEQFF. The chain employs TRBV29-1 and TRBJ2-1, with TRBD1 matching 8 bases. The CDR3 is 16 amino acids. Germline V gives CDR1 SQVTM, CDR2 ANQGSEA. Trimming removed 2 bases from V and 9 bases from J; junction bases left unmatched: 15.

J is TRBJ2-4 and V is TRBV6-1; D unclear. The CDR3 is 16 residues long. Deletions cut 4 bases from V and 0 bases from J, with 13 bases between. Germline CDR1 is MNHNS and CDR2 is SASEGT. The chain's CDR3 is CASSAQSAIAKNIQYF. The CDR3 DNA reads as TGTGCCAGCAGTGCTCAGTCGGCGATAGCCAAAAACATTCAGTACTTC.

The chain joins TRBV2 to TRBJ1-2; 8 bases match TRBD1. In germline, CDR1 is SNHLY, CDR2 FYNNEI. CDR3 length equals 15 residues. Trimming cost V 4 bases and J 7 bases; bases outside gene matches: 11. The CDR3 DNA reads TGTGCCAGCAGTGGAATGGACAGGGAAGGGACTGGCTACACCTTC. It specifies CASSGMDREGTGYTF.

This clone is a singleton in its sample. The CDR3: CASSLGEVNTEAFF. In nucleotides, the CDR3 is TGCGCCAGCAGCTTGGGCGAAGTTAACACTGAAGCTTTCTTT. The chain combines TRBV5-1 with TRBJ1-1; D not certain. The CDR3 consists of 14 residues. V lost 0 bases and J 2 bases, leaving 8 bases between the germline ends. Germline loops: CDR1 SGHRS, CDR2 YFSETQ. Using reference TRBV5-1 and TRBJ1-1 for the parts outside the CDR3, the full variable domain is KAGVTQTPRYLIKTRGQQVTLSCSPISGHRSVSWYQQTPGQGLQFLFEYFSETQRNKGNFPGRFSGRQFSNSRSEMNVSTLELGDSALYLCASSLGEVNTEAFFGQGTRLTVV.

CDR3 coding DNA: TGTGCCAGCAGCTCCGGACTAGCGGGAGGCAATGAGCAGTTCTTC. It specifies CASSSGLAGGNEQFF. The chain couples TRBV7-2 to TRBJ2-1; 14 bases are shared with TRBD2. In germline, CDR1 is SGHTA, CDR2 FQGNSA. CDR3 length equals 15 residues. Unmatched junction bases numbered 2, after V lost 4 bases and J lost 6 bases. Together with reference TRBV7-2 and TRBJ2-1, the CDR3 gives the full variable domain: GAGVSQSPSNKVTEKGKDVELRCDPISGHTALYWYRQSLGQGLEFLIYFQGNSAPDKSGLPSDRFSAERTGGSVSTLTIQRTQQEDSAVYLCASSSGLAGGNEQFFGPGTRLTVL.